One and the same sample provided the 9 T cell receptor beta chains below, sequenced in a study of CD8+ T cells in alopecia areata. Treatment in this sample: oral pan-JAK inhibitor, 5-10 mg twice daily. TCR sequencing used cDNA made by reverse transcription of extracted RNA. TCRdb's copy holds only in-frame clones and misses some; the assay was immunoSEQ multiplex PCR. Of 200,000 to 250,000 clones detected, less than 75% appear once; the ten largest clones hold around 1.4%. The material was CD4+ T cells sorted from blood, obtained at week 4, from a patient treated with tofacitinib. Receptors were obtained from a human donor with alopecia areata.

This sequence joins TRBV30 and TRBJ2-5, with 10 bases identical to TRBD1. The CDR3 is 18 residues long. Germline-derived CDR1 and CDR2 are GTSNPN and SVGIG (reference sequence). The trim removed 3 bases at V and 5 bases at J, leaving 18 bases unmatched. CDR3 amino acids: CAWSAKPPGQGFKETQYF. CDR3 nucleotide sequence: TGTGCCTGGAGCGCCAAACCTCCGGGACAGGGGTTTAAGGAGACCCAGTACTTC.

This clone was picked up a small number of times. The chain uses TRBV19 and TRBJ2-3; a possible D gene is TRBD1 (5 bases). V lost 5 bases and J 4 bases, leaving 13 bases between the germline ends. This CDR3 has 14 residues. Germline loops: CDR1 LNHDA, CDR2 SQIVND (reference sequence). The CDR3, as DNA: TGTGCCAGTAGTCTAGGGGCAGTTGCAGATACGCAGTATTTT. Encoded protein: CASSLGAVADTQYF.

This chain connects TRBV4-3 to TRBJ1-2; D is ambiguous. The V gene's germline CDR1 is LGHNA and CDR2 YSLEER. CDR3 length equals 15 residues. With 0 bases removed from V and 10 bases from J, the gap between germline ends came to 18 bases. The CDR3 DNA follows: TGCGCCAGCAGCCAAGATAATCCTCCCGCCGAAGACTACACCTTC. Protein: CASSQDNPPAEDYTF.

This clone came up a few times. CDR3 DNA sequence: TGTGCCAGTAGTTTCGGACCTACGAACACTGAAGCTTTCTTT. Translation gives CASSFGPTNTEAFF. The genes are TRBV19 and TRBJ1-1, with D uncertain. The V end was cut by 5 bases, the J end by 1 base, with 11 bases between. CDR3 length equals 14 residues. Germline values: CDR1 LNHDA, CDR2 SQIVND (reference sequence).

In its sample, this clone was seen many times. The chain has TRBV29-1 and TRBJ2-2; D possibly corresponds to TRBD2 (6 bases). CDR1 is SQVTM, CDR2 ANQGSEA, per germline. This CDR3 has 13 residues. Trimming took off 6 bases at V and 5 bases at J, with 13 bases between the two ends. The CDR3 nucleotides are TGCAGCGTGCGGGACTCCAAAACCGGGGAGCTGTTTTTT. Translation gives CSVRDSKTGELFF.

This clone was detected only once. The chain employs TRBV7-2 and TRBJ1-4; a weak D match, TRBD1 (5 bases). V shed 3 bases and J shed 3 bases, with 17 bases lying between them. Germline V gene lookup returns CDR1 SGHTA and CDR2 FQGNSA. The CDR3 is 17 residues long. CDR3 sequence reads: CASSFRTTTISNEKLFF. The CDR3 DNA follows: TGTGCCAGCAGCTTCCGGACAACCACAATCTCTAATGAAAAACTGTTTTTT. Variable domain in full (rest from reference TRBV7-2 and TRBJ1-4): GAGVSQSPSNKVTEKGKDVELRCDPISGHTALYWYRQSLGQGLEFLIYFQGNSAPDKSGLPSDRFSAERTGGSVSTLTIQRTQQEDSAVYLCASSFRTTTISNEKLFFGSGTQLSVL.

This clone showed up just a few times. This sequence joins TRBV4-1 and TRBJ1-2, with D possibly matching TRBD1 (6 bases). Trimming took off 0 bases at V and 6 bases at J, with 17 bases between the two ends. The CDR3 runs 16 residues. Germline CDR1 reads MGHRA; CDR2 reads YSYEKL. In nucleotides, the CDR3 is TGCGCCAGCAGCCAAGAAATCACAGGGACGAGAAATGGCTACACCTTC. Translating it yields CASSQEITGTRNGYTF.

CDR3 sequence: CSVPRGAGLGTQYF. DNA of the CDR3: TGCAGCGTGCCCAGGGGGGCGGGTCTGGGTACGCAGTATTTT. V is TRBV29-1 and J is TRBJ2-3; maybe TRBD1 (7 bases). The V end lost 6 bases, the J end lost 8 bases, and 21 bases lay between the germline ends. This CDR3 has 14 amino acids. Germline lookup yields CDR1 SQVTM and CDR2 ANQGSEA.

This chain joins TRBV5-1 and TRBJ1-4; 7 nucleotides match TRBD1. V dropped 0 bases and J dropped 8; count of bases not matched to a gene: 7. From germline, CDR1 is SGHRS and CDR2 YFSETQ. The CDR3 spans 15 residues. CDR3 loop: CASSLGQGKGEKLFF. The DNA of the CDR3 is TGCGCCAGCAGCTTGGGACAGGGAAAAGGAGAAAAACTGTTTTTT. Using reference TRBV5-1 and TRBJ1-4 for the parts outside the CDR3, the full variable domain is KAGVTQTPRYLIKTRGQQVTLSCSPISGHRSVSWYQQTPGQGLQFLFEYFSETQRNKGNFPGRFSGRQFSNSRSEMNVSTLELGDSALYLCASSLGQGKGEKLFFGSGTQLSVL.